Presented here are 9 T cell receptor beta chains from one specimen sequenced in a study of blood T cell repertoires in COVID-19. Method: immunoSEQ multiplex PCR; TCRdb's copy keeps in-frame clones and lacks some. Of approximately 99,000 clones detected, around 88% appear once; the ten largest clones hold approximately 2%. Sequenced material: peripheral blood. These receptors were taken from a man aged 50-60 years with COVID-19, enrolled during active disease.

The chain employs TRBV13 and TRBJ1-3; D possibly corresponds to TRBD1 (6 bases). V was shortened by 4 bases and J by 6 bases, with 19 bases between the two germline ends. Germline V gene sequence: CDR1 PRHDT, CDR2 FYEKMQ (reference sequence). The CDR3 is made up of 16 amino acids. CDR3 bases: TGTGCCAGCAGCTCTTACAGGGAGTCGCTTGTAAACACCATATATTTT. Translated, it gives CASSSYRESLVNTIYF.

The J gene is TRBJ2-7, the V gene TRBV7-9, with D tentatively TRBD1 (5 bases). V lost 0 bases to trimming and J lost 0 bases, with 15 bases between them. The CDR3 is made up of 17 amino acids. Germline CDR1 and CDR2: SEHNR and FQNEAQ (reference sequence). The CDR3 is CASSLALGALGSYEQYF. The CDR3 DNA reads as TGTGCCAGCAGCTTAGCGCTAGGGGCCCTCGGCTCCTACGAGCAGTACTTC.

The chain has TRBV5-1 and TRBJ1-4; tentatively, D is TRBD1 (5 bases). The CDR3 totals 17 residues. The germline V gene has CDR1 SGHRS and CDR2 YFSETQ. V was cut by 5 bases and J by 1 base, with 18 bases left in between. The CDR3 reads CASSPMQGIRTNEKLFF. The CDR3 DNA reads as TGCGCCAGCAGTCCTATGCAGGGTATTCGAACTAATGAAAAACTGTTTTTT.

This clone was counted a single time. The chain links TRBV5-1 to TRBJ2-3; 8 bases match TRBD1. This CDR3 is built from 14 residues. Germline V CDR1 and CDR2: SGHRS, YFSETQ. V shed 4 bases and J 5 bases; nucleotides not matched to a gene: 6. CDR3 sequence reads: CASSPGQGRDTQYF. CDR3 nucleotides: TGCGCCAGCAGCCCAGGACAGGGAAGAGATACGCAGTATTTT.

The gene calls are TRBV7-2 and TRBJ1-1; 9 positions match TRBD1. Losses at the gene ends were 3 bases for V and 4 bases for J; bases not matched to a gene: 6. This CDR3 spans 15 amino acids. From germline, CDR1 is SGHTA and CDR2 FQGNSA. The CDR3 protein is CASSFSTGGATEAFF. The CDR3 nucleotides are TGTGCCAGCAGCTTTTCGACAGGGGGGGCCACTGAAGCTTTCTTT. Full variable domain (outside the CDR3, taken from reference TRBV7-2 and TRBJ1-1): GAGVSQSPSNKVTEKGKDVELRCDPISGHTALYWYRQSLGQGLEFLIYFQGNSAPDKSGLPSDRFSAERTGGSVSTLTIQRTQQEDSAVYLCASSFSTGGATEAFFGQGTRLTVV.

This clone came up once. CDR3 loop: CASSLDRGRGYTF. The CDR3, as DNA: TGTGCCAGCAGCTTAGATAGGGGCCGAGGCTACACCTTC. The chain recombines TRBV7-9 with TRBJ1-2; TRBD1 is a possible D gene (5 bases). This CDR3 is built from 13 residues. The V gene lost 1 base and the J gene lost 8 bases, with 11 bases spanning the gap. Germline V gene data show CDR1 as SEHNR and CDR2 as FQNEAQ (reference sequence). The variable domain in full, with the rest retrieved from reference TRBV7-9 and TRBJ1-2, is DTGVSQNPRHKITKRGQNVTFRCDPISEHNRLYWYRQTLGQGPEFLTYFQNEAQLEKSRLLSDRFSAERPKGSFSTLEIQRTEQGDSAMYLCASSLDRGRGYTFGSGTRLTVV.

The CDR3 is CASSQDPDSGGSNEQFF. The CDR3 DNA reads TGCGCCAGCAGCCAAGATCCCGATAGCGGGGGTTCTAATGAGCAGTTCTTC. The gene calls are TRBV4-1 and TRBJ2-1; 9 nucleotides agree with TRBD2. CDR1 and CDR2 from the germline V gene are MGHRA and YSYEKL. After removal of 0 bases from V and 7 bases from J, the junction contained 10 bases not matched to a gene. The CDR3 length is 17 residues.

V usage is TRBV15 and J usage is TRBJ1-2; 7 bases align to TRBD1. This CDR3 comprises 13 residues. CDR1 LNHNV and CDR2 YYDKDF come from the germline V gene (reference sequence). V was pared by 3 bases and J by 5 bases, with 3 bases of the junction left unmatched. In DNA, the CDR3 is TGTGCCACCAGCAGGGGGACAGATTATGGCTACACCTTC. Translated: CATSRGTDYGYTF.

The gene calls are TRBV24-1 and TRBJ2-1; D might be TRBD2 (6 bases). Deletions cut 3 bases from V and 2 bases from J, with 13 bases between. Germline lookup yields CDR1 KGHDR and CDR2 SFDVKD. The CDR3 has 16 residues. The CDR3 spells CATSDPGGATYNEQFF. CDR3 nucleotides: TGTGCCACCAGTGATCCCGGGGGTGCTACCTACAATGAGCAGTTCTTC.